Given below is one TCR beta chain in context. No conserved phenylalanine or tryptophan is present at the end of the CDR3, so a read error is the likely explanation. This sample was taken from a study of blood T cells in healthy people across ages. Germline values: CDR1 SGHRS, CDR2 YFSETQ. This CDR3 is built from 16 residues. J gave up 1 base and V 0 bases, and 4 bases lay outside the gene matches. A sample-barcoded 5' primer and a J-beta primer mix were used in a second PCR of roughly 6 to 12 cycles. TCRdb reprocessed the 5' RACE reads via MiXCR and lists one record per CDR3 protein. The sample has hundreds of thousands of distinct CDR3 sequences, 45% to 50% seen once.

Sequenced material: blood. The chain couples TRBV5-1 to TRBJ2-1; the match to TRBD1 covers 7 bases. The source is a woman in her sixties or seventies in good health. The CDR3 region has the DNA TGCGCCAGCAGCTTGGAAGGCAGGGGGTCCTACAATGAGCAGTTCCTC. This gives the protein CASSLEGRGSYNEQFL.